Detailed here is one T cell receptor (beta chain). Antigen unknown. The data are from a study of graft-versus-host responses after intestinal transplantation. Study-level information: Induction with anti-thymocyte globulin, then tacrolimus and steroids for around three years, was given to all recipients. Study conclusions and caveats: An association linked early post-transplant HvG declines with peak circulating GvH clone levels. Individuals who had graft-donor T cell macrochimerism had allografts that showed high graft-versus-host to host-versus-graft clonal ratios. GvH clones appeared in recipient marrow, some first in ileum or blood.

The germline V gene encodes CDR1 LNHDA and CDR2 SQIVND (reference sequence). Trimming removed 7 bases at V and 0 bases at J, with 16 bases between. This CDR3 has 16 residues. TCRdb's copy holds only in-frame clones and misses some; the assay was immunoSEQ multiplex PCR. The sample carries just under 55,000 clones, about 89% recorded once. This chain links TRBV19 with TRBJ1-5; D gene uncertain. Sequenced material: PBMCs, taken nearly 670 days after intestinal transplant. The clonotype comes from a human patient who received an intestinal transplant, so some T cells may come from the graft donor. The CDR3: CASTEGATYSNQPQHF. The CDR3 region has the DNA TGTGCCAGTACGGAGGGCGCGACTTATAGCAATCAGCCCCAGCATTTT.